This passage covers 5 T cell receptor beta chains from one sample sequenced in a study of CD8 T cells in ankylosing spondylitis. MiXCR, run by TCRdb on the 5' RACE reads, gives a single entry per CDR3 protein. This table holds 350,000 or so distinct CDR3 sequences, under 15% found once. Sequencing was performed on blood, either unsorted or a sorted T cell fraction (not recorded which). The source is a male donor with ankylosing spondylitis or in good health (not recorded which).

In this sample, this clonotype turned up many times. V usage is TRBV12-3 or TRBV12-4 and J usage is TRBJ2-3; 9 bases are shared with TRBD1. The CDR3 contains 15 residues. After removal of 4 bases from V and 3 bases from J, the junction contained 5 bases not matched to a gene. CDR3 protein: CASSSRDRDTDTQYF. In nucleotides, the CDR3 is TGTGCCAGCAGTTCGCGGGACAGGGATACAGATACGCAGTATTTT.

This clonotype was seen only a few times. V usage is TRBV24-1 and J usage is TRBJ2-3; 9 bases match TRBD2. The CDR3 has 14 residues. V lost 9 bases to trimming and J lost 2 bases; unmatched junction nucleotides: 5. Per the germline V gene, CDR1 is KGHDR and CDR2 is SFDVKD. CDR3 amino acids: CATSSGANTDTQYF. CDR3 nucleotide sequence: TGTGCCACCTCTAGCGGGGCAAACACAGATACGCAGTATTTT.

The rearrangement joins TRBV7-2 to TRBJ2-1; 8 positions match TRBD1. CDR3 size: 14 residues. From germline, CDR1 is SGHTA and CDR2 FQGNSA. V was clipped by 4 bases and J by 6 bases; unmatched bases: 5. CDR3 protein: CASSSQGAFNEQFF. The CDR3 bases are TGTGCCAGCAGCTCTCAGGGGGCCTTCAATGAGCAGTTCTTC.

This clonotype was counted ten times or more. The chain is built from TRBV7-2 and TRBJ2-1, with a weak D call TRBD2 (6 bases). This CDR3 spans 17 amino acids. Germline CDR1 SGHTA, CDR2 FQGNSA. Between the trimmed V and J ends, which lost 0 bases and 1 base, there was a span of 13 bases. CDR3 loop: CASSLAASVRSYNEQFF. The DNA of the CDR3 is TGTGCCAGCAGCTTAGCGGCTAGCGTTAGATCCTACAATGAGCAGTTCTTC.

This clonotype showed up many times. This chain joins TRBV12-3 or TRBV12-4 and TRBJ1-2; 10 nucleotides align to TRBD1. Trimming at V came to 5 bases and at J to 5 bases, leaving 8 bases not matched to a gene. The CDR3 is 15 amino acids. The CDR3 sequence is CASSLPGQGPYGYTF. The CDR3 coding sequence is TGTGCCAGCAGTCTTCCGGGACAGGGGCCTTATGGCTACACCTTC.